This T cell receptor (beta chain) was sequenced in a study of shared clonotypes between healthy human individuals. Background on the study: Contributing individuals were a couple of females and a few males aged 18 to 49.

Naive CD8 isolation took CD45RO-negative cells positively selected for CCR7 and excluded terminally differentiated effector memory CD45RA+ cells. CDR1 is SGHVS, CDR2 FQNEAQ, per germline. The CDR3 runs to 16 residues. Trimming removed 5 bases from V and 5 bases from J, with 21 bases in between. Several immunoSEQ plates received, in even portions, the genomic DNA of each subset. The data were produced by immunoSEQ multiplex PCR, yet TCRdb's version contains in-frame clones alone and is incomplete. The data show around 550,000 clones, roughly 95% seen once. The specimen sequenced was naive CD8+ T cells sorted from blood. The chain is built from TRBV7-8 and TRBJ2-5; D possibly matches TRBD1 or TRBD2 (6 bases each). This TCR came from a woman aged 30 to 39 in good health. The CDR3 DNA sequence: TGTGCCAGCAGCCCCCGACTGGAGGGGGTCGAGGAGACCCAGTACTTC. Its translation: CASSPRLEGVEETQYF.